These T cell receptor beta chains were read from a single sample in a study of cytomegalovirus exposure and HLA in healthy donors. Generated by immunoSEQ multiplex PCR, the TCRdb table keeps only in-frame clones and is missing some. The data hold roughly 290,000 clones, with 70% to 90% observed a single time. Sequences were obtained from PBMCs. These receptors came from a woman aged 18-35 years in good health and CMV-seronegative. The CDR3 runs from the conserved cysteine through the conserved F or W. The order of the fields is V gene, clone size, D gene, J gene, CDR3 DNA, CDR3 protein. The D gene is left open where the match is weak. For some rows the clone size is stated as once, few or many, or as a class when expanded; others skip it.

V gene: TRBV4-1; clone size: -; D gene: -; J gene: TRBJ1-6; CDR3 DNA: TGCGCCAGCAGCTCAACAGGAGAACTATACTTTAATTCACCCCTCCACTTT; CDR3 protein: CASSSTGELYFNSPLHF
V gene: TRBV14; clone size: -; D gene: -; J gene: TRBJ1-2; CDR3 DNA: TGTGCCAGCAGCCAAGTAGCAGGGGCTTACTATGGCTACACCTTC; CDR3 protein: CASSQVAGAYYGYTF
V gene: TRBV6-5; clone size: once; D gene: -; J gene: TRBJ1-4; CDR3 DNA: TGTGCCAGCAGCCGAGATCACACTCCAGGGGAAAAACTGTTTTTT; CDR3 protein: CASSRDHTPGEKLFF
V gene: TRBV6-1; clone size: -; D gene: -; J gene: TRBJ2-1; CDR3 DNA: TGTGCCAGTCATGAGCGGTTCGATGAGCAGTTCTTC; CDR3 protein: CASHERFDEQFF
V gene: TRBV25-1; clone size: -; D gene: TRBD1; J gene: TRBJ1-2; CDR3 DNA: TGTGCCAGCAGTGAGGGGGGGACAGGGGACGGCTACACCTTC; CDR3 protein: CASSEGGTGDGYTF
V gene: TRBV30; clone size: few; D gene: TRBD1; J gene: TRBJ1-1; CDR3 DNA: TGTGCCTGGGGGACAGGGAACCCTGAAGCTTTCTTT; CDR3 protein: CAWGTGNPEAFF
V gene: TRBV2; clone size: -; D gene: TRBD1; J gene: TRBJ2-2; CDR3 DNA: TGTGCCAGATCGACAGGGAGAAACACCGGGGAGCTGTTTTTT; CDR3 protein: CARSTGRNTGELFF
V gene: TRBV5-1; clone size: -; D gene: TRBD1; J gene: TRBJ2-5; CDR3 DNA: TGCGCCAGCAGCTTGGCTACAGGGGTCCAAGAGACCCAGTACTTC; CDR3 protein: CASSLATGVQETQYF
V gene: TRBV18; clone size: -; D gene: -; J gene: TRBJ1-2; CDR3 DNA: TGTGCCAGCTCACCAATCAGCGAAATAAACTATGGCTACACCTTC; CDR3 protein: CASSPISEINYGYTF
V gene: TRBV30; clone size: -; D gene: -; J gene: TRBJ1-1; CDR3 DNA: TGTGCCTGGATTCTGGGCGTGGGGCACACTGAAGCTTTCTTT; CDR3 protein: CAWILGVGHTEAFF
V gene: TRBV19; clone size: -; D gene: TRBD1; J gene: TRBJ1-4; CDR3 DNA: TGTGCCAGTAGTATCCCCGGGCCAGGGGGCAGGAAACTGTTTTTT; CDR3 protein: CASSIPGPGGRKLFF
V gene: TRBV7-2; clone size: -; D gene: TRBD1; J gene: TRBJ2-3; CDR3 DNA: TGTGCCAGCAGCTCACCCGGGACAGGGGATACGCAGTATTTT; CDR3 protein: CASSSPGTGDTQYF
V gene: TRBV6-5; clone size: -; D gene: TRBD1; J gene: TRBJ1-2; CDR3 DNA: TGTGCCAGCAGTCCGACAGGGGATAGGTATGGCTACACCTTC; CDR3 protein: CASSPTGDRYGYTF
V gene: TRBV7-9; clone size: -; D gene: -; J gene: TRBJ2-7; CDR3 DNA: TGTTCCAGCAGCATAGGGTATACAGGGAATTCCTACGAGCAGTACTTC; CDR3 protein: CSSSIGYTGNSYEQYF
V gene: TRBV5-5; clone size: -; D gene: TRBD2; J gene: TRBJ2-7; CDR3 DNA: TGTGCCAGCAGCTTAAGGACTAGCGATAACGAGCAGTACTTC; CDR3 protein: CASSLRTSDNEQYF